This record concerns one T cell receptor (beta chain) sequence. Its specificity is not known. One end of the junction does not line up with germline, which may come from a read error. The CDR3 totals 14 residues. Germline lookup yields CDR1 MDHEN and CDR2 SYDVKM. The sample originates from a study of siplizumab effects on memory and regulatory T cells. Study-level results: Memory cells that were CD4+ and unstimulated gave rise to alloreactive sequences, which siplizumab significantly reduced. Roughly 75-95% of proliferating CD4+ or CD8+ clones lacked a naive or memory phenotype that could be assigned. Mean Treg-derived proportions of mappable alloreactive CD4+ clones were around 72% for siplizumab and 25% to 30% for controls. Among alloreactive clones, only a minor fraction mapped to unstimulated subsets.

TCRdb's copy holds only in-frame clones and misses some; the assay was immunoSEQ multiplex PCR. The sample lists about 100,000 clones, about 94% occurring once. The V gene is TRBV28, the J gene TRBJ2-2; TRBD1 might be the D (7 bases). The origin of this receptor is a human donor in good health. The material sequenced was non-Treg CD4+ T cells sorted from blood. For the CDR3, the DNA is TGTGCCAGCAGGTTATCAGGGGGGACCGGGGAGCTGTTTTTT. Residues: CASRLSGGTGELFF.